The 8 T cell receptor beta chains given below trace back to one sample, sequenced in a study of blood T cell repertoires in COVID-19. Sequencing used immunoSEQ multiplex PCR; TCRdb keeps in-frame clones, though not all of them. The sample holds 200,000 or so clones, more than 85% seen once. Sequencing used peripheral blood. These receptors were obtained from a man between 65 and 85 years old with active or convalescent COVID-19.

V gene TRBV7-2 combines with J gene TRBJ2-1; 9 positions match TRBD2. Trimming took 1 base from V and 5 from J; bases not matched to a gene: 3. The CDR3 spans 15 residues. Looked up from germline, CDR1 is SGHTA and CDR2 is FQGNSA. The CDR3 sequence is CASSLVSGGNNEQFF. The DNA of the CDR3 is TGTGCCAGCAGCTTAGTCAGCGGGGGGAACAATGAGCAGTTCTTC.

The chain links TRBV28 to TRBJ1-4; 10 nucleotides line up with TRBD1. Looked up from germline, CDR1 is MDHEN and CDR2 is SYDVKM. V was pared by 6 bases and J by 7 bases, with 8 bases of the junction left unmatched. CDR3 length: 15 residues. The CDR3 DNA is TGTGCCAGCAGCATAGACAGGGGGCGCGGTGAAAAACTGTTTTTT. Its protein product is CASSIDRGRGEKLFF.

This clone is a singleton in its sample. The chain couples TRBV6-2 or TRBV6-3 to TRBJ2-7; no reliable D call. In germline, CDR1 is MNHEY, CDR2 SVGEGT. V was pared by 2 bases and J by 3 bases, with 8 bases between. The CDR3 loop spans 13 amino acids. CDR3 sequence reads: CASSYRRDYEQYF. CDR3 coding DNA: TGTGCCAGCAGTTACCGCCGAGACTACGAGCAGTACTTC.

This sequence joins TRBV6-6 and TRBJ1-5, with TRBD1 identical over 8 bases. The CDR3 sequence is 13 residues long. V trimming: 8 bases; J trimming: 5 bases; junction bases outside the gene matches: 5. Germline CDR1 is MNHNY and CDR2 is SVGAGI (reference sequence). The CDR3 protein is CASRQGADQPQHF. The CDR3 DNA reads TGTGCCAGCCGCCAGGGGGCGGATCAGCCCCAGCATTTT.

In regard to this clone: An end of the junction differs from the germline gene, which may be a read error. The chain employs TRBV27 and TRBJ2-1; TRBD1 agrees at 8 bases. Germline CDR1 is MNHEY and CDR2 is SMNVEV (reference sequence). This CDR3 is built from 14 residues. The CDR3 bases are TGTGCCAGCAGTTTCCTGAGCGACGGACAGGGTTTCGTCTTC. As protein: CASSFLSDGQGFVF.

About this clone itself: This specimen includes other DNA sequences encoding the same CDR3. V is TRBV15 and J is TRBJ2-7; maybe TRBD2 (5 bases). Germline CDR1 and CDR2: LNHNV and YYDKDF (reference sequence). The CDR3 totals 14 residues. Trimming shortened V by 0 bases and J by 1 base, and 7 bases separated the two germline ends. CDR3 sequence (DNA): TGTGCCACCAGCAGAGATAGAGGGTCCTACGAGCAGTACTTC. Amino acid sequence: CATSRDRGSYEQYF.

Here the CDR3 DNA reads TGTGCCAGCAGCCAAATTGGGAGCGGCCTGGGGTCACATGAGCAGTTCTTC. Translated: CASSQIGSGLGSHEQFF. This sequence joins TRBV11-2 and TRBJ2-1, with D possibly TRBD2 on 5 matching bases. Germline values: CDR1 SGHAT, CDR2 FQNNGV. The CDR3 spans 17 residues. The V and J ends lost 5 bases and 8 bases respectively, with 25 bases between them.

The V call is TRBV5-1, the J call TRBJ2-3; 7 bases line up with TRBD1. This CDR3 contains 17 residues. The germline CDR1 and CDR2 sequences are SGHRS and YFSETQ. The V and J ends lost 0 bases and 1 base, in that order; junction bases with no gene match: 8. The CDR3 loop is CASSLAFDRARTDTQYF. Written as DNA, the CDR3 is TGCGCCAGCAGCTTGGCCTTTGACAGGGCACGCACAGATACGCAGTATTTT. The whole variable domain, remainder taken from reference TRBV5-1 and TRBJ2-3, is KAGVTQTPRYLIKTRGQQVTLSCSPISGHRSVSWYQQTPGQGLQFLFEYFSETQRNKGNFPGRFSGRQFSNSRSEMNVSTLELGDSALYLCASSLAFDRARTDTQYFGPGTRLTVL.